Following are 26 T cell receptor beta chains from one sample sequenced in a study of T cells after yellow fever vaccination (dated by TCRdb to about 2019). The treatment or condition label corresponds to: live attenuated yellow fever vaccine strain. Library preparation used 5' RACE. The sample was run on an Illumina HiSeq 2500. TCRdb itself trimmed the public reads at Q25 with fastp, ran MiXCR and retained productive beta chains. One record per CDR3 amino acid sequence lists the most common genes and DNA. This sample is represented by 300,000 to 450,000 distinct CDR3 sequences; 6.2% of them were singletons. Of the sample, 15% falls within the top ten clones. The material sequenced was PBMCs, taken 5 days after the yellow fever booster vaccination. These receptors all come from a young man who received the YFV17D yellow fever vaccine.

A few counts support this clonotype. The chain carries TRBV28 and TRBJ2-7, with D perhaps matching TRBD1 or TRBD2 (6 bases each). CDR3 length: 14 amino acids. Trimming took 5 bases from V and 4 from J, leaving 15 bases between them. CDR1 is MDHEN, CDR2 SYDVKM, per germline. In DNA form, the CDR3 reads TGTGCCAGCAGTCCCACGGGGGCGTATTACGAGCAGTACTTC. It is translated as CASSPTGAYYEQYF.

This clonotype has ten or more counts. The chain combines TRBV5-1 with TRBJ2-1, with 8 bases matching TRBD2. V dropped 0 bases and J dropped 9; count of bases not matched to a gene: 8. Per the germline V gene, CDR1 is SGHRS and CDR2 is YFSETQ. The CDR3 is 15 amino acids. The CDR3 DNA follows: TGCGCCAGCAGCTTGGACAGCGGGAGAGCGGGTGAGCAGTTCTTC. Its translation is CASSLDSGRAGEQFF.

The chain couples TRBV18 to TRBJ2-2; D call uncertain. Germline CDR1 and CDR2: KGHSH and LQKENI. Trimming shortened V by 1 base and J by 0 bases, and 3 bases separated the two germline ends. The CDR3 is 14 residues long. The CDR3 is CASSPLANTGELFF. The CDR3 region has the DNA TGTGCCAGCTCACCACTCGCGAACACCGGGGAGCTGTTTTTT.

This clonotype was seen ten or more times. The chain uses TRBV10-2 and TRBJ2-5, with 8 bases matching TRBD2. From germline, CDR1 is WSHSY and CDR2 SAAADI. J lost 4 bases, V lost 1 base, and 8 bases had no gene match. The CDR3 is made up of 16 amino acids. The CDR3 DNA follows: TGCGCCAGCAGTGAGTGGACTAGCAGTAGGGCAGAGACCCAGTACTTC. This gives the protein CASSEWTSSRAETQYF.

This clonotype was picked up a small number of times. The V gene is TRBV5-4, the J gene TRBJ2-3; D gene ambiguous. There are 18 residues in the CDR3. With 1 base removed from V and 2 bases from J, the gap between germline ends came to 20 bases. In germline, CDR1 is SGHNT, CDR2 YYREEE (reference sequence). DNA of the CDR3: TGTGCCAGCAGCTTGCGCTACGGGCGGTATGAGTTCACAGATACGCAGTATTTT. This encodes CASSLRYGRYEFTDTQYF.

This clonotype has at least ten counts. The chain joins TRBV30 to TRBJ1-1; D ambiguous. This CDR3 comprises 12 residues. Looked up from germline, CDR1 is GTSNPN and CDR2 is SVGIG (reference sequence). V was shortened by 0 bases and J by 1 base, with 3 bases between the two germline ends. The CDR3 reads CAWSVANTEAFF. The CDR3 nucleotides read TGTGCCTGGAGTGTGGCGAACACTGAAGCTTTCTTT.

The gene calls are TRBV20-1 and TRBJ2-3; D might be TRBD2 (5 bases). This CDR3 region has 12 residues. Trimming took 6 bases from V and 7 from J, leaving 14 bases between them. Looked up from germline, CDR1 is DFQATT and CDR2 is SNEGSKA (reference sequence). The CDR3 bases are TGCAGTGCCAGGACTGTCTATAATACGCAGTATTTT. Translation gives CSARTVYNTQYF.

This clonotype was seen repeatedly, ten times or more. The rearrangement links TRBV27 to TRBJ1-5; tentatively, D is TRBD1 (6 bases). The length of the CDR3 is 16 residues. Germline loops: CDR1 MNHEY, CDR2 SMNVEV (reference sequence). Trimming left V 2 bases short and J 4 bases short, with 15 bases between. Written as DNA, the CDR3 is TGTGCCAGCAGTTTACGGGCAGGGGTGCGGAATCAGCCCCAGCATTTT. Its translation is CASSLRAGVRNQPQHF.

The genes are TRBV4-1 and TRBJ2-7; D is unresolved. The CDR3 covers 14 residues. Trimming took 2 bases from V and 2 from J, leaving 10 bases between them. Per germline, CDR1 MGHRA and CDR2 YSYEKL. CDR3 sequence (DNA): TGCGCCAGCAGCCAACCAGGAGATCCCTACGAGCAGTACTTC. Translated: CASSQPGDPYEQYF.

This clonotype has a count of ten or more. Here the CDR3 DNA reads TGTGCCAGCAGCCCGGACAGGGTGGAGACCCAGTACTTC. Translating gives CASSPDRVETQYF. This chain links TRBV6-1 with TRBJ2-5, with 8 positions matching TRBD1. The trim removed 6 bases at V and 5 bases at J, leaving 5 bases unmatched. Germline V gene sequence: CDR1 MNHNS, CDR2 SASEGT. The CDR3 is made up of 13 amino acids.

The table lists this clonotype with many counts. V is TRBV9 and J is TRBJ2-3; TRBD2 matches 8 bases. The CDR3 spans 16 residues. CDR1 SGDLS and CDR2 YYNGEE come from the germline V gene. V shed 3 bases and J 0 bases; nucleotides not matched to a gene: 6. CDR3 DNA: TGTGCCAGCAGCGCTACACTAGCGGCTAGCACAGATACGCAGTATTTT. This codes for CASSATLAASTDTQYF. The full variable domain, with the rest looked up from reference TRBV9 and TRBJ2-3, is DSGVTQTPKHLITATGQRVTLRCSPRSGDLSVYWYQQSLDQGLQFLIQYYNGEERAKGNILERFSAQQFPDLHSELNLSSLELGDSALYFCASSATLAASTDTQYFGPGTRLTVL.

This clonotype has just a few counts. The gene calls are TRBV20-1 and TRBJ2-5, with 8 bases matching TRBD2. Germline V gene lookup returns CDR1 DFQATT and CDR2 SNEGSKA (reference sequence). V trimming: 6 bases; J trimming: 1 base; junction bases outside the gene matches: 7. This CDR3 has 14 residues. Here the CDR3 DNA reads TGCAGTGCACGGAGCGGGAGCCCCCAAGAGACCCAGTACTTC. Amino acid sequence: CSARSGSPQETQYF.

The CDR3 nucleotides read TGCAGTGCTAAGGGGGGGACAGCGGACATGAACACTGAAGCTTTCTTT. Translating gives CSAKGGTADMNTEAFF. The rearrangement links TRBV20-1 to TRBJ1-1, with 7 bases lining up with TRBD1. CDR1 and CDR2 from the germline V gene are DFQATT and SNEGSKA (reference sequence). V was pared by 4 bases and J by 0 bases, with 11 bases of the junction left unmatched. This CDR3 is built from 16 residues.

At least ten counts were recorded for this clonotype. This chain uses TRBV29-1 with TRBJ2-7; D not certain. The CDR3 has 14 amino acids. The V gene's germline CDR1 is SQVTM and CDR2 ANQGSEA. V shed 4 bases and J shed 1 base, with 14 bases lying between them. The CDR3 sequence: CSVVLAVKSYEQYF. The CDR3 nucleotides are TGCAGCGTTGTATTGGCAGTTAAGTCCTACGAGCAGTACTTC.

The sample holds many counts of this clonotype. The rearrangement uses TRBV25-1 and TRBJ2-1, with TRBD2 matching 8 bases. The V segment lost 4 bases and the J segment 2 bases; nucleotides outside the gene matches: 4. Germline CDR1 is MGHDK and CDR2 is SYGVNS. This CDR3 comprises 15 residues. CDR3 bases: TGTGCCAGCAGTGTAACTAGCGGAACCTACAATGAGCAGTTCTTC. Residues: CASSVTSGTYNEQFF.

The chain carries TRBV7-2 and TRBJ2-7, with 7 bases lining up with TRBD1. Germline lookup yields CDR1 SGHTA and CDR2 FQGNSA. The CDR3 loop spans 15 amino acids. Germline trimming cut 5 bases from V and 4 bases from J; bases unmatched to any gene: 11. In nucleotides, the CDR3 is TGTGCCAGCAGCACGTACAGGGGCCCCGAGTACGAGCAGTACTTC. Encoded protein: CASSTYRGPEYEQYF.

The J gene is TRBJ2-1, the V gene TRBV27; D could derive from TRBD1 or TRBD2 (5 bases each). Trimming shortened V by 3 bases and J by 10 bases, and 13 bases separated the two germline ends. The CDR3 has 13 amino acids. Germline-derived CDR1 and CDR2 are MNHEY and SMNVEV (reference sequence). The CDR3 region is CASSFPGPGEQFF. The CDR3 region has the DNA TGTGCCAGCAGTTTTCCGGGACCCGGGGAGCAGTTCTTC.

This clonotype was observed at least ten times. The chain employs TRBV7-3 and TRBJ2-3; the match to TRBD2 covers 8 bases. Looked up from germline, CDR1 is SGHTA and CDR2 is FQGTGA. The CDR3 runs 16 residues. The V segment lost 2 bases and the J segment 5 bases; nucleotides outside the gene matches: 9. The CDR3 loop reads CASSLRLGRGQDTQYF. DNA for the CDR3: TGTGCCAGCAGCTTACGTCTCGGGAGGGGACAAGATACGCAGTATTTT. The full variable domain, with the rest looked up from reference TRBV7-3 and TRBJ2-3, is GAGVSQTPSNKVTEKGKYVELRCDPISGHTALYWYRQSLGQGPEFLIYFQGTGAADDSGLPNDRFFAVRPEGSVSTLKIQRTERGDSAVYLCASSLRLGRGQDTQYFGPGTRLTVL.

This clonotype was seen only a few times. This sequence joins TRBV6-5 and TRBJ1-2; D remains unclear. V was cut by 0 bases and J by 0 bases, with 8 bases left in between. This CDR3 spans 15 amino acids. Germline V gives CDR1 MNHEY, CDR2 SVGAGI. Here the CDR3 DNA reads TGTGCCAGCAGTTACTCGCGGACCGCTAACTATGGCTACACCTTC. Protein: CASSYSRTANYGYTF.

Many counts were recorded for this clonotype. The V and J genes are TRBV27 and TRBJ2-3, with D unresolved. CDR1 is MNHEY and CDR2 is SMNVEV in the germline V gene (reference sequence). The CDR3 covers 13 residues. Deletions cut 1 base from V and 2 bases from J, with 4 bases between. CDR3 residues: CASSLWITDTQYF. The CDR3 DNA is TGTGCCAGCAGTTTATGGATCACAGATACGCAGTATTTT.

The rearrangement uses TRBV7-2 and TRBJ2-7; D possibly corresponds to TRBD2 (7 bases). Germline values: CDR1 SGHTA, CDR2 FQGNSA. The CDR3 has 15 amino acids. V lost 5 bases and J 3 bases, leaving 17 bases between the germline ends. CDR3 residues: CASSPRGRGLYEQYF. The CDR3 DNA reads as TGTGCCAGCAGCCCTCGTGGGCGGGGGCTCTACGAGCAGTACTTC. Variable domain in full (rest from reference TRBV7-2 and TRBJ2-7): GAGVSQSPSNKVTEKGKDVELRCDPISGHTALYWYRQSLGQGLEFLIYFQGNSAPDKSGLPSDRFSAERTGGSVSTLTIQRTQQEDSAVYLCASSPRGRGLYEQYFGPGTRLTVT.

This clonotype was found many times. The V call is TRBV6-1, the J call TRBJ2-1, with D hard to call. The CDR3 is 13 residues long. Germline assignment: CDR1 MNHNS and CDR2 SASEGT. The V end lost 6 bases, the J end lost 6 bases, and 12 bases lay between the germline ends. CDR3 residues: CASRLGTINEQFF. The CDR3 region has the DNA TGTGCCAGCAGACTGGGAACAATCAATGAGCAGTTCTTC.

The chain combines TRBV20-1 with TRBJ2-3; 8 bases are shared with TRBD2. This CDR3 is 13 amino acids long. The germline CDR1 and CDR2 sequences are DFQATT and SNEGSKA (reference sequence). In DNA, the CDR3 is TGCAGCCCGGGGGGGGCGCACACAGATACGCAGTATTTT. It specifies CSPGGAHTDTQYF.

There are a few counts of this clonotype. The CDR3 DNA reads TGTGCCAGTAATCAGGGGGACAGGCTACCGGCCGGGGAGCTGTTTTTT. Translation gives CASNQGDRLPAGELFF. This sequence joins TRBV19 and TRBJ2-2, with TRBD1 identical over 8 bases. Germline V gene lookup returns CDR1 LNHDA and CDR2 SQIVND (reference sequence). The CDR3 loop spans 16 amino acids. The ends lost 7 bases at V and 6 bases at J; junction bases unmatched: 13.

With respect to this clonotype: This may stem from a read error, because a much larger clone lies one nucleotide away. The V call is TRBV4-3, the J call TRBJ2-7; the D is unclear. CDR3 length: 14 residues. V dropped 4 bases and J dropped 7 bases, with 17 bases sitting between them. Looked up from germline, CDR1 is LGHNA and CDR2 is YSLEER. The CDR3 loop reads CASSLRKASSEQYF. DNA for the CDR3: TGCGCCAGCAGCCTCCGGAAAGCCTCTTCGGAGCAGTACTTC.

This clonotype has ten or more counts. The gene calls are TRBV28 and TRBJ2-4, with D unclear. The CDR3 is 14 residues long. Per germline, CDR1 MDHEN and CDR2 SYDVKM. V shed 3 bases and J shed 6 bases, with 12 bases lying between them. DNA of the CDR3: TGTGCCAGCAGTTTCACGCTAGGCAGAAACATTCAGTACTTC. Amino acid sequence: CASSFTLGRNIQYF.